The 12 T cell receptor beta chains below were found in one sample sequenced in a study of cytomegalovirus exposure and HLA in healthy donors. PCR used 60 Vbeta primers and 13 Jbeta primers. Some clones are missing from TCRdb's copy, which holds only in-frame ones; the method was immunoSEQ multiplex PCR. The sample lists approximately 170,000 clones; around 80% were seen once. Source material: PBMCs. Receptors were obtained from a human donor in good health.

About this clone: Compared with germline, one end of the junction differs, possibly owing to a read error. This sequence joins TRBV5-1 and TRBJ1-1, with unresolved D. Germline V lookup: CDR1 SGHRS, CDR2 YFSETQ. This CDR3 is built from 11 residues. As DNA, the CDR3 is TGCGCCAGCAGCTCCAACAGTGAAGCTTTCTTT. Amino acid sequence: CASSSNSEAFF.

V usage is TRBV13 and J usage is TRBJ1-4; 7 bases fit TRBD1. Germline assignment: CDR1 PRHDT and CDR2 FYEKMQ (reference sequence). The CDR3 runs 18 residues. V lost 2 bases, J lost 2 bases, and 11 bases stayed unmatched. The CDR3: CASSLFQGGKHTNEKLFF. The CDR3 DNA reads as TGTGCCAGCAGCTTATTCCAGGGGGGAAAGCATACTAATGAAAAACTGTTTTTT.

This clone was recorded only once. The V call is TRBV7-6, the J call TRBJ1-3; TRBD1 agrees at 9 bases. The CDR3 covers 17 residues. The germline gives CDR1 SGHVS, CDR2 FNYEAQ. With 1 base clipped from V and 0 bases from J, the junction kept 4 bases outside the gene matches. The CDR3: CASSLDRGPHSGNTIYF. Written as DNA, the CDR3 is TGTGCCAGCAGCTTAGACAGGGGGCCACACTCTGGAAACACCATATATTTT.

This clone turned up a few times. The chain carries TRBV7-8 and TRBJ2-7; 7 bases are a match to TRBD1. Germline V gene sequence: CDR1 SGHVS, CDR2 FQNEAQ. This CDR3 comprises 16 residues. V trimming: 4 bases; J trimming: 0 bases; junction bases outside the gene matches: 9. CDR3 amino acids: CASSSRGQTNSYEQYF. CDR3 sequence (DNA): TGTGCCAGCAGCTCCAGGGGACAGACGAACTCCTACGAGCAGTACTTC. The whole variable domain, filled in from reference TRBV7-8 and TRBJ2-7, reads GAGVSQSPRYKVAKRGQDVALRCDPISGHVSLFWYQQALGQGPEFLTYFQNEAQLDKSGLPSDRFFAERPEGSVSTLKIQRTQQEDSAVYLCASSSRGQTNSYEQYFGPGTRLTVT.

CDR3 in amino acids: CASSQEIEGWGAFF. The CDR3 DNA is TGCGCCAGCAGCCAAGAAATCGAGGGATGGGGTGCTTTCTTT. The chain recombines TRBV4-1 with TRBJ1-1; D is ambiguous. Looked up from germline, CDR1 is MGHRA and CDR2 is YSYEKL. The CDR3 extends over 14 amino acids. V was cut by 0 bases and J by 11 bases, with 16 bases left in between.

This chain uses TRBV19 with TRBJ1-2, with 7 bases aligning to TRBD1. The CDR3 spans 17 residues. V lost 2 bases, J lost 2 bases, and 11 bases stayed unmatched. CDR1 and CDR2 (germline): LNHDA, SQIVND (reference sequence). The CDR3 sequence: CASSIRPGTVPNYGYTF. The CDR3 DNA reads as TGTGCCAGTAGTATACGTCCCGGGACAGTGCCAAACTATGGCTACACCTTC. Combining the CDR3 with reference TRBV19 and TRBJ1-2 gives the whole variable domain DGGITQSPKYLFRKEGQNVTLSCEQNLNHDAMYWYRQDPGQGLRLIYYSQIVNDFQKGDIAEGYSVSREKKESFPLTVTSAQKNPTAFYLCASSIRPGTVPNYGYTFGSGTRLTVV.

This clone was counted a single time. The J gene is TRBJ2-1, the V gene TRBV29-1; 9 nucleotides line up with TRBD2. CDR1 is SQVTM and CDR2 is ANQGSEA in the germline V gene. J was trimmed by 5 bases and V by 7 bases; bases with no gene match: 6. The CDR3 length is 13 residues. The CDR3 here is CSAGRGGHNEQFF. Written as DNA, the CDR3 is TGCAGCGCAGGGCGGGGGGGCCACAATGAGCAGTTCTTC.

V gene TRBV27 combines with J gene TRBJ1-1; the match to TRBD1 covers 10 bases. CDR1 is MNHEY, CDR2 SMNVEV, per germline (reference sequence). Trimming cost V 6 bases and J 5 bases; bases outside gene matches: 6. The CDR3 sequence is 14 residues long. This CDR3 is CASSRTGGNTEAFF. The CDR3 DNA is TGTGCCAGCAGCCGGACAGGGGGAAATACTGAAGCTTTCTTT.

The chain recombines TRBV6-5 with TRBJ2-7, with 10 bases fitting TRBD2. CDR1 MNHEY and CDR2 SVGAGI come from the germline V gene. This CDR3 has 12 residues. The V and J ends lost 4 bases and 7 bases, in that order; junction bases with no gene match: 1. CDR3 nucleotides: TGTGCCAGCAGTTTAGCGGGGGGTGAGCAGTACTTC. Residues: CASSLAGGEQYF.

CDR3 nucleotide sequence: TGTGCCAGCAGTTCGGACAGGAGGAATGAGCAGTTCTTC. Translation: CASSSDRRNEQFF. The chain is built from TRBV11-2 and TRBJ2-1; 7 bases are shared with TRBD1. The germline V gene has CDR1 SGHAT and CDR2 FQNNGV. The CDR3 length is 13 residues. The J segment lost 7 bases and the V segment lost 6 bases, leaving 6 bases of the junction unmatched.

The V and J genes are TRBV10-3 and TRBJ2-3; the D gene is possibly TRBD2 (6 bases). The CDR3 is 16 residues long. V shed 3 bases and J shed 2 bases, with 15 bases lying between them. Per the germline V gene, CDR1 is ENHRY and CDR2 is SYGVKD. The CDR3 loop reads CAISDPPGENTDTQYF. The CDR3, as DNA: TGTGCCATCAGTGACCCCCCGGGGGAAAACACAGATACGCAGTATTTT.

The chain uses TRBV5-1 and TRBJ2-2; TRBD1 matches 12 bases. The CDR3 has 16 amino acids. After removal of 2 bases from V and 8 bases from J, the junction contained 7 bases not matched to a gene. The germline CDR1 and CDR2 sequences are SGHRS and YFSETQ. The CDR3 region is CASSFRDRGPKGELFF. DNA of the CDR3: TGCGCCAGCAGCTTCCGGGACAGGGGGCCCAAGGGGGAGCTGTTTTTT. Full variable domain (rest looked up from reference TRBV5-1 and TRBJ2-2): KAGVTQTPRYLIKTRGQQVTLSCSPISGHRSVSWYQQTPGQGLQFLFEYFSETQRNKGNFPGRFSGRQFSNSRSEMNVSTLELGDSALYLCASSFRDRGPKGELFFGEGSRLTVL.